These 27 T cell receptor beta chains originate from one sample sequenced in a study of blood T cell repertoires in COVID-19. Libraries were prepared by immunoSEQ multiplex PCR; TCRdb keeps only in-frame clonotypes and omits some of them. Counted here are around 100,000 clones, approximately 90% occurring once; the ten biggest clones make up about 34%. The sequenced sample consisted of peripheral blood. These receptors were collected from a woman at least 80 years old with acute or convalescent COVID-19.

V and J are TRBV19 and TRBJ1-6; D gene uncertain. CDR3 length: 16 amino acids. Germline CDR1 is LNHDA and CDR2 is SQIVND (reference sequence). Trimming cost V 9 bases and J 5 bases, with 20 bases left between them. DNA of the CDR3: TGTGCCAGCCGAGCTTGGTGGTCGAGAGATAATTCACCCCTCCACTTT. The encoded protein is CASRAWWSRDNSPLHF.

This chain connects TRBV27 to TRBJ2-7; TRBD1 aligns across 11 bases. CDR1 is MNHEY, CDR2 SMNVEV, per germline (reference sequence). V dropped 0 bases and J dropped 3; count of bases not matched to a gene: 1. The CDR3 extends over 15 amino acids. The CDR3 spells CASSLSGTGGYEQYF. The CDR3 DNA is TGTGCCAGCAGTTTATCGGGGACAGGGGGCTACGAGCAGTACTTC.

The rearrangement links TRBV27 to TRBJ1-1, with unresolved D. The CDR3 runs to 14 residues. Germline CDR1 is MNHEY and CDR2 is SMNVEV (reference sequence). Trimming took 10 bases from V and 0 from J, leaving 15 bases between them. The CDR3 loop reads CATRLKAMNTEAFF. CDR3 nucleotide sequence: TGTGCCACGAGGCTAAAAGCGATGAACACTGAAGCTTTCTTT.

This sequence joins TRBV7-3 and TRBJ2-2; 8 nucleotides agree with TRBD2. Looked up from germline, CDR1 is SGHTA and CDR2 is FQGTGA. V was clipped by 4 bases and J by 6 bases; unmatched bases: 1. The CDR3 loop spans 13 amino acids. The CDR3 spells CASSSLAAGELFF. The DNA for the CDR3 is TGTGCCAGCAGCTCACTAGCGGCCGGGGAGCTGTTTTTT. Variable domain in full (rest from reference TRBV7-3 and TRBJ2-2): GAGVSQTPSNKVTEKGKYVELRCDPISGHTALYWYRQSLGQGPEFLIYFQGTGAADDSGLPNDRFFAVRPEGSVSTLKIQRTERGDSAVYLCASSSLAAGELFFGEGSRLTVL.

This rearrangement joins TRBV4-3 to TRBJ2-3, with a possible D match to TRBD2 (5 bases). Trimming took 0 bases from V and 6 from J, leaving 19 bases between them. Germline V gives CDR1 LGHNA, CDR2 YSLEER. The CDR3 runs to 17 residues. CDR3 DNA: TGCGCCAGCAGCCAAGATCCGGGGAACTCACACGCGGATACGCAGTATTTT. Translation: CASSQDPGNSHADTQYF.

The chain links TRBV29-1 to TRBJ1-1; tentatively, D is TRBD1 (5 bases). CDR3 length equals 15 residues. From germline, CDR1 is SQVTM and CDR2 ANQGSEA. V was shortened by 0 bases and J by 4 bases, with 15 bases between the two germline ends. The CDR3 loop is CSVEELWGGSTEAFF. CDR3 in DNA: TGCAGCGTTGAAGAGTTATGGGGGGGTAGCACTGAAGCTTTCTTT. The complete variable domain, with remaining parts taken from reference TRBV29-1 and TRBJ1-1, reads SAVISQKPSRDICQRGTSLTIQCQVDSQVTMMFWYRQQPGQSLTLIATANQGSEATYESGFVIDKFPISRPNLTFSTLTVSNMSPEDSSIYLCSVEELWGGSTEAFFGQGTRLTVV.

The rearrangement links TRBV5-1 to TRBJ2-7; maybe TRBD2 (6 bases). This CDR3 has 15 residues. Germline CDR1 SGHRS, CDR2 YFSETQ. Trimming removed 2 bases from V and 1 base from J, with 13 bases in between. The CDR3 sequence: CASSFGGEISYEQYF. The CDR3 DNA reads TGCGCCAGCAGCTTCGGCGGGGAGATATCCTACGAGCAGTACTTC. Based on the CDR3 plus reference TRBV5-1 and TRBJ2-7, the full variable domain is KAGVTQTPRYLIKTRGQQVTLSCSPISGHRSVSWYQQTPGQGLQFLFEYFSETQRNKGNFPGRFSGRQFSNSRSEMNVSTLELGDSALYLCASSFGGEISYEQYFGPGTRLTVT.

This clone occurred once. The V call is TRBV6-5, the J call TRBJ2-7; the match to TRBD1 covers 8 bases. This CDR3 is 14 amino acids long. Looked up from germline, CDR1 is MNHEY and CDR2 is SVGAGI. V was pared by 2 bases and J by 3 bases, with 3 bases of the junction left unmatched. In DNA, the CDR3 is TGTGCCAGCAGTTACCGGACAGGGAACTACGAGCAGTACTTC. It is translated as CASSYRTGNYEQYF.

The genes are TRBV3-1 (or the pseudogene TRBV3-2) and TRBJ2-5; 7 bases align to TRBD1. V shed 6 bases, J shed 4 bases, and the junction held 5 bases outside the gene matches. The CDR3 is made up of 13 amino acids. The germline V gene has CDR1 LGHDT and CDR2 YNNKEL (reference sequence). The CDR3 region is CASRQTGIETQYF. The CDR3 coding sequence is TGTGCCAGCAGACAGACAGGGATAGAGACCCAGTACTTC.

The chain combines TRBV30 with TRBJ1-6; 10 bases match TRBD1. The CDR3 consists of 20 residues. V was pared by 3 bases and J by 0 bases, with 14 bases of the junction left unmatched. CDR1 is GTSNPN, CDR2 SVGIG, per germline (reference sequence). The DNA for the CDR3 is TGTGCCTGGAGCGCCGGGACAGGGGTCTTTGGGGGCTCCTATAATTCACCCCTCCACTTT. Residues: CAWSAGTGVFGGSYNSPLHF.

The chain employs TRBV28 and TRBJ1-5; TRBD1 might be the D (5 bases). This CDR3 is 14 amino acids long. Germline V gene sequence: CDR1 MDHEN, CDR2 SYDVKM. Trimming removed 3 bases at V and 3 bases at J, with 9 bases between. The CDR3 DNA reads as TGTGCCAGCAGTTTCGCGGGACTCAATCAGCCCCAGCATTTT. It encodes CASSFAGLNQPQHF.

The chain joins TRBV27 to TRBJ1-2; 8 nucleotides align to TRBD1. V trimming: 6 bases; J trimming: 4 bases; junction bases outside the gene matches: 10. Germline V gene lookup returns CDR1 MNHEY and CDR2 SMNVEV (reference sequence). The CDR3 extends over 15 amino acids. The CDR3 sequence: CASRPQGAVGYGYTF. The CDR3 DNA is TGTGCCAGCAGACCCCAGGGGGCCGTCGGCTATGGCTACACCTTC.

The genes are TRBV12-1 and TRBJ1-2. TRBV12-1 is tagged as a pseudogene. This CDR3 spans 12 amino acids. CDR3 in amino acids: CASSFGLGGYTF. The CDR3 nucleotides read TGTGCCAGCAGCTTTGGTCTCGGTGGCTACACCTTC.

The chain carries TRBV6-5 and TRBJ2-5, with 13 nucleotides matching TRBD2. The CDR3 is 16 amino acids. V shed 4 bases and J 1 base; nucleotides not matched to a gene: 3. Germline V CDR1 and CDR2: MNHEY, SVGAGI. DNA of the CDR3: TGTGCCAGCAGTTCGACTAGCGGGGGGCTCCAAGAGACCCAGTACTTC. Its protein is CASSSTSGGLQETQYF.

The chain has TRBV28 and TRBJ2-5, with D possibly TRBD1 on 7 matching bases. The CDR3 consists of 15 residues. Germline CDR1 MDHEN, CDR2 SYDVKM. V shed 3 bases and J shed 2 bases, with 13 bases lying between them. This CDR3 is CASSLVQGRQETQYF. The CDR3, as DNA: TGTGCCAGCAGTTTGGTACAGGGGAGGCAAGAGACCCAGTACTTC.

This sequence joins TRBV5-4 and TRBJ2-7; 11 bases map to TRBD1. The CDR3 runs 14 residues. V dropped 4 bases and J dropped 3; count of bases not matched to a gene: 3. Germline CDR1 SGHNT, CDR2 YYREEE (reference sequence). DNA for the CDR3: TGTGCCAGCAGCAGAGGGACAGGGGGCTACGAGCAGTACTTC. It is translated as CASSRGTGGYEQYF.

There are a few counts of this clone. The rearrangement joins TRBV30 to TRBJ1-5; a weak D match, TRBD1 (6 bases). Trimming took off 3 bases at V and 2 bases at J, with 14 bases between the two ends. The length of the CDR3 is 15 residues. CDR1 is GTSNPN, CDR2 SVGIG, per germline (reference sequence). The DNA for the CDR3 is TGTGCCTGGAGCTCTGGGACACTTGGCAATCAGCCCCAGCATTTT. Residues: CAWSSGTLGNQPQHF.

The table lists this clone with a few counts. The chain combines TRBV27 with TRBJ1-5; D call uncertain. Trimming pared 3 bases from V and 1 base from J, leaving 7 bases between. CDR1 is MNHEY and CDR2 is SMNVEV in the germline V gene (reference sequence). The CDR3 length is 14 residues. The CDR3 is CASSFSRSNQPQHF. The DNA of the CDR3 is TGTGCCAGCAGTTTTTCACGGAGCAATCAGCCCCAGCATTTT.

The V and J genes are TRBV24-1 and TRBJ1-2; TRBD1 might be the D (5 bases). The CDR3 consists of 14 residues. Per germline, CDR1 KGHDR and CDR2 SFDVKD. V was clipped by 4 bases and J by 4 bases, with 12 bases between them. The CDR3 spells CATSERGGLYGYTF. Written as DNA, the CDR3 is TGTGCCACCAGTGAGCGGGGGGGACTCTATGGCTACACCTTC.

The CDR3 reads CATSRDRDVRGYTF. Written as DNA, the CDR3 is TGTGCCACCAGCAGGGACAGGGACGTTCGAGGCTACACCTTC. This chain connects TRBV15 to TRBJ1-2; 8 bases line up with TRBD1. J was trimmed by 8 bases and V by 3 bases; bases with no gene match: 8. The CDR3 is 14 amino acids. Germline-derived CDR1 and CDR2 are LNHNV and YYDKDF (reference sequence).

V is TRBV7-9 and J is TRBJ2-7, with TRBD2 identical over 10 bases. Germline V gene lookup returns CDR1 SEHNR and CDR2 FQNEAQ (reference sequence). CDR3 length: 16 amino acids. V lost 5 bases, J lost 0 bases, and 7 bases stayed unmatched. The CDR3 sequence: CASSRWTSGFSYEQYF. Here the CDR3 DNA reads TGTGCCAGCAGCCGATGGACTAGCGGATTCTCCTACGAGCAGTACTTC.

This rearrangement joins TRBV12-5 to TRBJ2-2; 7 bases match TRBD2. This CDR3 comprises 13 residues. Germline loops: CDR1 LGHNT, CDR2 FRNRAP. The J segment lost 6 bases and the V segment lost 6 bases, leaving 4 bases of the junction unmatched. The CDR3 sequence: CASGRGVAGELFF. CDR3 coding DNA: TGTGCTAGTGGCCGGGGGGTCGCCGGGGAGCTGTTTTTT.

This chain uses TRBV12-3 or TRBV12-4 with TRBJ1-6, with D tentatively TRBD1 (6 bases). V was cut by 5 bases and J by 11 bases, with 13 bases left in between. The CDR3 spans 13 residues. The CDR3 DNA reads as TGTGCCAGCAGTCGGACAGCCGCGACACCCCTCCACTTT. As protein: CASSRTAATPLHF.

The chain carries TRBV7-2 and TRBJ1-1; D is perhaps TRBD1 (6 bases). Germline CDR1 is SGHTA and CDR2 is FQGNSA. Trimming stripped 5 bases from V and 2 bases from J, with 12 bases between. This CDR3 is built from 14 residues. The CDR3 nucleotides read TGTGCCAGCAGCAAAAGGGGGTCTAACACTGAAGCTTTCTTT. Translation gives CASSKRGSNTEAFF.

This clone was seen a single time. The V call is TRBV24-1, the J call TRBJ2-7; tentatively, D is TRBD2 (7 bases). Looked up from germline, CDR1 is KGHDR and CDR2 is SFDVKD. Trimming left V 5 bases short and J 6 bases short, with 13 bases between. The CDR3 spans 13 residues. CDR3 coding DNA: TGTGCCACCAGTGCGGGGGGCGGATTCGAGCAGTACTTC. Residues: CATSAGGGFEQYF.

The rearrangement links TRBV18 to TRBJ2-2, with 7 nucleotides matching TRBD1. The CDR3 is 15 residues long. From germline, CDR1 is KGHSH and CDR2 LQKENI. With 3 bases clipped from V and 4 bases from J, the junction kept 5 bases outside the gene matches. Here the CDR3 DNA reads TGTGCCAGCTCACCTTGGGACAGCCTCACCGGGGAGCTGTTTTTT. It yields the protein CASSPWDSLTGELFF.

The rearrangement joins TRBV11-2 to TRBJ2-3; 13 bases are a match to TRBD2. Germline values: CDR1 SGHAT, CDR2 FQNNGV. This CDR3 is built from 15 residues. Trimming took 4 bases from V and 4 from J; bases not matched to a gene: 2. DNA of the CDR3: TGTGCCAGCAGCTCCGGACTAGCGGGGGCAGATACGCAGTATTTT. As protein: CASSSGLAGADTQYF.